The rows below give T cell receptor beta chains drawn from one sample of a study of cytomegalovirus exposure and HLA in healthy donors. Assay: immunoSEQ multiplex PCR; the TCRdb copy retains only in-frame clones and omits some. The sample shows about 130,000 clones, about three quarters of them seen only once. Source material: PBMCs. These receptors were collected from a middle-aged woman in good health and CMV-seronegative. The CDR3 runs from the conserved cysteine through the conserved F or W. D genes are given only for firm matches. Clone size is given for some rows only: seen once, a few or many times, or a class if the clone is expanded.

TGTGCCAGCAGCTTGGGTCTAGCGGGCCAAACCTACGAGCAGTACTTC	CASSLGLAGQTYEQYF	TRBD2	TRBV7-9	TRBJ2-7	NA
TGTGCCAGTCTTACCCTCGCCAGCTCCTACAATGAGCAGTTCTTC	CASLTLASSYNEQFF	NA	TRBV28	TRBJ2-1	once
TGCGCCAGCAGTGAGCGACTAGTGCGCTACGAGCAGTACTTC	CASSERLVRYEQYF	NA	TRBV10-2	TRBJ2-7	few
TGTGCCAGCAGCTCGTACCGGGACAGGGTAACAGATACGCAGTATTTT	CASSSYRDRVTDTQYF	TRBD1	TRBV11-2	TRBJ2-3	NA
TGCGCCAGCAGTGGGGGGAGTGGGGCCAACGTCCTGACTTTC	CASSGGSGANVLTF	NA	TRBV5-1	TRBJ2-6	NA
TGTGCCAGCAGTAAGCCGACAGGGGGCAGGAGGAACATTCAGTACTTC	CASSKPTGGRRNIQYF	TRBD1	TRBV28	TRBJ2-4	few
TGCGCCAGCAGCGAGAGACACAACTTCTACGAGCAGTACTTC	CASSERHNFYEQYF	NA	TRBV5-1	TRBJ2-7	few
TGTGCCAGCAGTCGGGACAGGGGAAGCGAGCAGTACTTC	CASSRDRGSEQYF	TRBD1	TRBV7-2	TRBJ2-7	NA
TGTGCCAGCAGCTTGGGGACGGGGAGGGTTACATTCCTGCCTGAAGCTTTCTTT	CASSLGTGRVTFLPEAFF	NA	TRBV5-6	TRBJ1-1	NA
TGTGCCAGCAGCATACACAAGAACAATGAGCAGTTCTTC	CASSIHKNNEQFF	NA	TRBV7-9	TRBJ2-1	once
TGTGCCAGCAGGAAGGGACAGGGGGCCGGTGAGCAGTTCTTC	CASRKGQGAGEQFF	TRBD1	TRBV27	TRBJ2-1	NA
TGTGCCAGCAGTTACTCCGGGACAGCCTACGAGCAGTACTTC	CASSYSGTAYEQYF	TRBD1	TRBV6-5	TRBJ2-7	NA
TGTGCCAGCAGTTACACCCTGGTAACCGGTAACGAAAAACTGTTTTTT	CASSYTLVTGNEKLFF	NA	TRBV6-5	TRBJ1-4	NA
TGTGCCAGCAGTGAATATGGGGTAGGGGAGAACACCGGGGAGCTGTTTTTT	CASSEYGVGENTGELFF	NA	TRBV25-1	TRBJ2-2	NA
TGTGCCAGCAGCAAAGGGTGGCAAAACACTGAAGCTTTCTTT	CASSKGWQNTEAFF	NA	TRBV21-1	TRBJ1-1	NA
TGTGCCAGCAGCCCTCATCCGGGGAGGGGGGGCAACAATGAGCAGTTCTTC	CASSPHPGRGGNNEQFF	NA	TRBV9	TRBJ2-1	NA
TGTGCCAGCAGCTTCAGGGGACAGTCCTACGAGCAGTACTTC	CASSFRGQSYEQYF	TRBD1	TRBV5-6	TRBJ2-7	NA
TGTGCCAGCAGTTTGGGGTCTCAACAGGGACAGACCCAGTACTTC	CASSLGSQQGQTQYF	NA	TRBV28	TRBJ2-5	NA
TGTGCCAGCAGTATCGGACAGGGCACCTACGAGCAGTACTTC	CASSIGQGTYEQYF	TRBD1	TRBV27	TRBJ2-7	NA
TGTGCCATCACCCAGGGGGCGTTCGACGAGCAGTACTTC	CAITQGAFDEQYF	TRBD1	TRBV10-3	TRBJ2-7	NA
TGTGCCAGCAGCCCTGGACTAGCGGGGGGGTCTTCCGATACGCAGTATTTT	CASSPGLAGGSSDTQYF	TRBD2	TRBV9	TRBJ2-3	NA
TGTGCCAGCAGTGCGGGGGATGAGCAGTTCTTC	CASSAGDEQFF	TRBD2	TRBV5-4	TRBJ2-1	NA
TGTGCCAGCAGCCAAGACCAGGGGGTGATCTACGAGCAGTACTTC	CASSQDQGVIYEQYF	TRBD1	TRBV14	TRBJ2-7	NA
TGCGCCAGCAGCTTGGCGCCCGACAGGGGGAGCTCACCCCTCCACTTT	CASSLAPDRGSSPLHF	TRBD1	TRBV5-1	TRBJ1-6	NA
TGTGCCAGCTCATTTACAGGGGGGCATTTCTACGAGCAGTACTTC	CASSFTGGHFYEQYF	TRBD1	TRBV18	TRBJ2-7	NA
TGCAGCGTTGAGGGACAGAACTATGGCTACACCTTC	CSVEGQNYGYTF	TRBD1	TRBV29-1	TRBJ1-2	NA
TGTGCCAGCAGCGTAGAAGGGAAGGGGTCACCCCTCCACTTT	CASSVEGKGSPLHF	NA	TRBV9	TRBJ1-6	NA
TGTGCCAGCTGCGACACCGGGGAGCTGTTTTTT	CASCDTGELFF	NA	TRBV28	TRBJ2-2	NA
TGTGCCAGCAGCGCACCCCCGACTAGTGGCGGAGAGACCCAGTACTTC	CASSAPPTSGGETQYF	NA	TRBV5-4	TRBJ2-5	NA
TGTGCCTGGAGTGTAAATTGGGGGGACGAGCAGTACTTC	CAWSVNWGDEQYF	NA	TRBV30	TRBJ2-7	few
TGTGCCACCAGCAGAGACAGCGGGGGGGCAGGGCCCCAAGAAGATACGCAGTATTTT	CATSRDSGGAGPQEDTQYF	TRBD2	TRBV15	TRBJ2-3	NA
TGTGCCTCAGTTGCCACTAGCGGGATAGACAATGAGCAGTTCTTC	CASVATSGIDNEQFF	TRBD2	TRBV5-4	TRBJ2-1	NA
TGTGCCAGCAGCTTACGCCGGGACTCCCCGAACACCGGGGAGCTGTTTTTT	CASSLRRDSPNTGELFF	NA	TRBV7-9	TRBJ2-2	NA
TGTGCCAGCAGGGCGGGAGGGCCGGGCGCAGATACGCAGTATTTT	CASRAGGPGADTQYF	TRBD2	TRBV6-1	TRBJ2-3	few
TGTGCCAGCAGCTTATTTGGGACTAGCAATGAGCAGTTCTTC	CASSLFGTSNEQFF	TRBD2	TRBV7-2	TRBJ2-1	NA
TGTGCCAGCAGCCGCGCAATGACATCAGTCCCTGAAGCTTTCTTT	CASSRAMTSVPEAFF	NA	TRBV7-6	TRBJ1-1	few
TGTGCCAGCAGCGGACAGGCTCTCTTTTCTGAAGCTTTCTTT	CASSGQALFSEAFF	TRBD1	TRBV6-6	TRBJ1-1	NA
TGTGCCAGCAGTTCCACAGGGTGGGGCACAGATACGCAGTATTTT	CASSSTGWGTDTQYF	NA	TRBV6-8	TRBJ2-3	NA
TGTGCCAGCAGCTACGCAGGGACAGGGTGGAACACTGAAGCTTTCTTT	CASSYAGTGWNTEAFF	TRBD1	TRBV7-8	TRBJ1-1	NA
TGTGCCAGCACCGAGACAGGTCCGAAAGAGACCCAGTACTTC	CASTETGPKETQYF	NA	TRBV2	TRBJ2-5	NA
TGTGCCAGCAGCTTTAACACAGGGCGCGAAAAACTGTTTTTT	CASSFNTGREKLFF	NA	TRBV5-4	TRBJ1-4	NA
TGTGCCAGCAGCCTCAGGACAGGGAGGGGTGTGGATGGCTACACCTTC	CASSLRTGRGVDGYTF	TRBD1	TRBV28	TRBJ1-2	NA
TGTGCCAGCAACCTTGGGGGGACAGTTTCTGGAAACACCATATATTTT	CASNLGGTVSGNTIYF	TRBD1	TRBV27	TRBJ1-3	NA
TGTGCCAGCAGTTTACCCCGAGGAGAGCAGTACTTC	CASSLPRGEQYF	NA	TRBV28	TRBJ2-7	NA
TGTGCCAGCAGTTCCCCTCCGGACAGGGGGCGAAATGAGCAGTTCTTC	CASSSPPDRGRNEQFF	TRBD1	TRBV27	TRBJ2-1	NA
TGTGCCAGCTCACGAGGGACAGGGGGCATCTTTCGTGGCTACACCTTC	CASSRGTGGIFRGYTF	TRBD1	TRBV18	TRBJ1-2	NA
TGTGCCAGTAGTATAGAGGGGGGACTTCGCACCGGGGAGCTGTTTTTT	CASSIEGGLRTGELFF	NA	TRBV19	TRBJ2-2	NA
TGTGCCAGCAGTCCGCTAGCTAGCGGGAGAGAGGATACGCAGTATTTT	CASSPLASGREDTQYF	TRBD2	TRBV28	TRBJ2-3	NA
TGTGCCAGCCGTTGGGACTATGACAATGAGCAGTTCTTC	CASRWDYDNEQFF	TRBD2	TRBV5-4	TRBJ2-1	few
TGTGCCACCAGCCCCCGCCGGGGTACTTCACCCCTCCACTTT	CATSPRRGTSPLHF	NA	TRBV15	TRBJ1-6	NA
TGTGCCAGCTCACCATCAGGGGATGGAGGAAACACCATATATTTT	CASSPSGDGGNTIYF	NA	TRBV18	TRBJ1-3	few
TGTGCCTGGACAGGGCTCGGGGGGGAGCTGTTTTTT	CAWTGLGGELFF	NA	TRBV30	TRBJ2-2	NA
TGTGCCATCGCGAAGGGGACTGGAACAGATACGCAGTATTTT	CAIAKGTGTDTQYF	NA	TRBV10-3	TRBJ2-3	NA
TGTGCCAGCAGTTCATCCCCATCGGGGACAGTTGAGACCCAGTACTTC	CASSSSPSGTVETQYF	TRBD1	TRBV27	TRBJ2-5	once